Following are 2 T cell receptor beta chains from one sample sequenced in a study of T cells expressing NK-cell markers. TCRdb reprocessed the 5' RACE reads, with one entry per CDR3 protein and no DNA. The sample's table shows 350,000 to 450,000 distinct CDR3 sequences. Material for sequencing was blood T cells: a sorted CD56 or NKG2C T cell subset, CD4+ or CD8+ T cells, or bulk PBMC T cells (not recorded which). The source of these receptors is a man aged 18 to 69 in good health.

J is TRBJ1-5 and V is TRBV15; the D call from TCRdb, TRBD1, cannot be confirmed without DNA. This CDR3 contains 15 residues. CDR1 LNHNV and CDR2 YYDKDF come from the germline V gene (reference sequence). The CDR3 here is CATSLPGGAGQPQHF.

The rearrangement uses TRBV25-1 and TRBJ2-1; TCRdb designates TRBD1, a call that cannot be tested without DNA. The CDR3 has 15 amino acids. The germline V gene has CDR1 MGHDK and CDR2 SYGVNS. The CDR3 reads CASSEWRGGGNEQFF.